The next 11 T cell receptor beta chains were all read from a single sample in a study of T cell responses to AZD1222 COVID-19 vaccine. TCRdb's table, derived via immunoSEQ multiplex PCR, lists solely in-frame clones and lacks some. The sample includes approximately 68,000 clones, 88% of them seen just once. Source: peripheral blood, taken on day 0 of AZD1222 vaccination. The receptor set was obtained from an adult in good health.

J is TRBJ1-2 and V is TRBV6-1, with TRBD1 as a possible D gene (5 bases). The V end lost 0 bases, the J end lost 5 bases, and 13 bases lay between the germline ends. Germline V gene data show CDR1 as MNHNS and CDR2 as SASEGT. The CDR3 loop spans 15 amino acids. The CDR3 region has the DNA TGTGCCAGCAGTGAAGCGTCAGGGCGAAGATATGGCTACACCTTC. Translated, it gives CASSEASGRRYGYTF.

The J gene is TRBJ2-3, the V gene TRBV28; 7 positions match TRBD1. This CDR3 contains 15 residues. Trimming at V came to 8 bases and at J to 10 bases, leaving 18 bases not matched to a gene. Looked up from germline, CDR1 is MDHEN and CDR2 is SYDVKM. This CDR3 is CASEGDRAFSDAQYF. In DNA form, the CDR3 reads TGTGCCAGCGAGGGCGACAGGGCCTTCTCGGACGCGCAGTATTTT.

The chain has TRBV4-2 and TRBJ2-3, with 10 bases lining up with TRBD2. The CDR3 consists of 15 residues. Trimming cost V 4 bases and J 5 bases; bases outside gene matches: 6. Germline V gene sequence: CDR1 LGHNA, CDR2 YNFKEQ. In nucleotides, the CDR3 is TGTGCCAGCAGCCCTGTAGCGGGAGGATTAGATACGCAGTATTTT. Protein product: CASSPVAGGLDTQYF.

The rearrangement links TRBV11-2 to TRBJ2-2; D might be TRBD1 (6 bases). CDR1 is SGHAT and CDR2 is FQNNGV in the germline V gene. There are 16 residues in the CDR3. Trimming shortened V by 2 bases and J by 2 bases, and 12 bases separated the two germline ends. The CDR3 DNA sequence: TGTGCCAGCAGCTTAAATCCACAGGGCAACACCGGGGAGCTGTTTTTT. It translates to CASSLNPQGNTGELFF.

V gene TRBV4-2 combines with J gene TRBJ2-7; D possibly corresponds to TRBD1 (5 bases). The CDR3 length is 13 residues. Deletions cut 5 bases from V and 2 bases from J, with 10 bases between. Germline V gene sequence: CDR1 LGHNA, CDR2 YNFKEQ. The CDR3 bases are TGTGCCAGCAGCGACAGAACCCCCTACGAGCAGTACTTC. Translating it yields CASSDRTPYEQYF.

This clone was observed a few times. This sequence joins TRBV15 and TRBJ2-2; D may correspond to TRBD1 or TRBD2 (5 bases each). This CDR3 region has 14 residues. V lost 1 base, J lost 6 bases, and 9 bases lay in between. Looked up from germline, CDR1 is LNHNV and CDR2 is YYDKDF (reference sequence). CDR3 DNA sequence: TGTGCCACCAGCAGAGGTGGGGGTGCCGGGGAGCTGTTTTTT. Translation: CATSRGGGAGELFF. The variable domain in full, with the rest retrieved from reference TRBV15 and TRBJ2-2, is DAMVIQNPRYQVTQFGKPVTLSCSQTLNHNVMYWYQQKSSQAPKLLFHYYDKDFNNEADTPDNFQSRRPNTSFCFLDIRSPGLGDTAMYLCATSRGGGAGELFFGEGSRLTVL.

The chain has TRBV6-1 and TRBJ2-7; D possibly matches TRBD1 or TRBD2 (5 bases each). CDR1 is MNHNS and CDR2 is SASEGT in the germline V gene. The CDR3 consists of 12 residues. Trimming cost V 5 bases and J 4 bases, with 9 bases left between them. This chain's CDR3 is CASSRDVYEQYF. For the CDR3, the DNA is TGTGCCAGCAGTCGGGACGTGTACGAGCAGTACTTC.

This clone was recorded only once. The chain couples TRBV29-1 to TRBJ2-2, with D unclear. Germline V gene sequence: CDR1 SQVTM, CDR2 ANQGSEA. This CDR3 region has 12 residues. Trimming took off 1 base at V and 7 bases at J, with 7 bases between the two ends. CDR3 sequence: CSVEARLGELFF. The DNA for the CDR3 is TGCAGCGTTGAAGCTCGGCTCGGGGAGCTGTTTTTT.

V is TRBV7-8 and J is TRBJ1-1; TRBD1 might be the D (5 bases). Deletions cut 4 bases from V and 7 bases from J, with 10 bases between. This CDR3 contains 12 residues. Germline V gene lookup returns CDR1 SGHVS and CDR2 FQNEAQ. The CDR3 sequence is CASSSKGLEAFF. The DNA of the CDR3 is TGTGCCAGCAGCTCAAAGGGGCTTGAAGCTTTCTTT.

This sequence joins TRBV28 and TRBJ2-3; tentatively, D is TRBD1 (6 bases). Between the trimmed V and J ends, which lost 8 bases and 6 bases, there was a span of 9 bases. CDR3 length: 11 residues. Germline-derived CDR1 and CDR2 are MDHEN and SYDVKM. DNA of the CDR3: TGTGCCAGCTCAGGGGTGGATACGCAGTATTTT. This encodes CASSGVDTQYF.

The chain has TRBV18 and TRBJ2-3; D might be TRBD2 (7 bases). The CDR3 loop spans 18 amino acids. Between the trimmed V and J ends, which lost 3 bases and 1 base, there was a span of 20 bases. CDR1 and CDR2 (germline): KGHSH, LQKENI. The CDR3 protein is CASSPTGGSSVRTDTQYF. CDR3 nucleotide sequence: TGTGCCAGCTCACCTACGGGGGGCTCCTCCGTTCGCACAGATACGCAGTATTTT.